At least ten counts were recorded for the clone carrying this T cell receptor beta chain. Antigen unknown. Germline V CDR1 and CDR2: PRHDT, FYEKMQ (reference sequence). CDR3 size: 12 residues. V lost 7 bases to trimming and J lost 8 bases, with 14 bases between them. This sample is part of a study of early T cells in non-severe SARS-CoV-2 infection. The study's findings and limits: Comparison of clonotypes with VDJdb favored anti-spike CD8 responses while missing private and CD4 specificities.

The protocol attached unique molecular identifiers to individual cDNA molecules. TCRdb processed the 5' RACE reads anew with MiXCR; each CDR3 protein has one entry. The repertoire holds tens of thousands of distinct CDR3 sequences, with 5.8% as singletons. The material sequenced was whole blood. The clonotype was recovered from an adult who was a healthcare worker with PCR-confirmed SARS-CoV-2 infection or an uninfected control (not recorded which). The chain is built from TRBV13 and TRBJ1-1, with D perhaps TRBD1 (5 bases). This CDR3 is CASTIGGREAFF. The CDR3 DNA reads TGTGCCAGCACCATTGGGGGAAGGGAAGCTTTCTTT.